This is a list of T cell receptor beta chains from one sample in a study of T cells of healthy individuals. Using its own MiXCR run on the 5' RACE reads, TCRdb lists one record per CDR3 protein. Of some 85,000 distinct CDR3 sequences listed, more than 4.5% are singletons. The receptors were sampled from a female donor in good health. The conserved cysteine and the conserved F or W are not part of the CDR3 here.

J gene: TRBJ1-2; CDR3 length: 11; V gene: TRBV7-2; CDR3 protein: ASSLGQGNGYT
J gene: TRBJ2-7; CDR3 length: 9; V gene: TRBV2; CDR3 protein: ASSQHYEQY
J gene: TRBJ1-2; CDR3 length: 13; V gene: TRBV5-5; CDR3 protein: ASTHGTGGGYGYT
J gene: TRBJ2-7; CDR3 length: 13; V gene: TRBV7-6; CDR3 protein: ASSPGLRPHHEQY
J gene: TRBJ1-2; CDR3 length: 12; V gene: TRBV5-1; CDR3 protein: ASRAGEQNYGYT
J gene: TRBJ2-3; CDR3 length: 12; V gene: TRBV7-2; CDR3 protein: ASSLVGRRDTQY
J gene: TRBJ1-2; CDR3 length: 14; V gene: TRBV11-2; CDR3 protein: ASSQPGTGIGSGYT
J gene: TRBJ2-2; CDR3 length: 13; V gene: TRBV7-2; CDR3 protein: ASSLPAGVAGELF
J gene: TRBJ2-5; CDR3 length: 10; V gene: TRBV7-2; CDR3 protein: ASRSGKETQY
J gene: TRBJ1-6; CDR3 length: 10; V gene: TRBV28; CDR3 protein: ASSPGYSPLH
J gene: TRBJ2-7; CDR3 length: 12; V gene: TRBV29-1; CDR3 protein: SVDYVAGGHEQY
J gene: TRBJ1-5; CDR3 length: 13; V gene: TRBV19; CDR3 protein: ASSIVQGRGNPQH
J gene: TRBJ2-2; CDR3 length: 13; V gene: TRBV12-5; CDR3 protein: ASGLVQGNTGELF
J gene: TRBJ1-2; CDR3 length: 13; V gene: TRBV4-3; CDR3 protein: ASSPPDRPNYGYT
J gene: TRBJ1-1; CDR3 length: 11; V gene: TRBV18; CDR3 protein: ASSPALQGEAF
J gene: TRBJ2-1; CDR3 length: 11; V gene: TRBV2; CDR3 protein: ASRRGTYNEQF
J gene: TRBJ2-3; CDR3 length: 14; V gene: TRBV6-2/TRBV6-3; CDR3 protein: ASSYDAGGGPDTQY
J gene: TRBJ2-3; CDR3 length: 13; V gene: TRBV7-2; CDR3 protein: ASSFPAGDPDTQY
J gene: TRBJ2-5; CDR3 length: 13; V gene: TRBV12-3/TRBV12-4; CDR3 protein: ASSSPPRGQETQY
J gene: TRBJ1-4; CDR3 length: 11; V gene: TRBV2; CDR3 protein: ASSVTGEEKLF
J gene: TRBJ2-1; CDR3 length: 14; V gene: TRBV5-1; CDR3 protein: ASRTITSGRSNEQF
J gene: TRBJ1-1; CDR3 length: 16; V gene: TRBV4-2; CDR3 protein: ASSQPWELQGVRSYAF
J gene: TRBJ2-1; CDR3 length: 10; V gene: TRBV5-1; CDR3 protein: ASSLAVDEQF
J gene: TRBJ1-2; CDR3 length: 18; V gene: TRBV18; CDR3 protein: ASSPGRDRGPGTTFIGYT
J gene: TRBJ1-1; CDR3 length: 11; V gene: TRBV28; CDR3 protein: ASSFLGDTEAF
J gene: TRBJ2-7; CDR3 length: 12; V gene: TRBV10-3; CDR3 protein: AISGISRLGEQY
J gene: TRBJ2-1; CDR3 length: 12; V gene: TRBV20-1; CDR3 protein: SARDWQGRNEQF
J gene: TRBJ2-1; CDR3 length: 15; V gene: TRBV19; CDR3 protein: ASSMLAGLSSYNEQF
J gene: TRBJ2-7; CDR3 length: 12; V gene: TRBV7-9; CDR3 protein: ASSLNAGGDEQY
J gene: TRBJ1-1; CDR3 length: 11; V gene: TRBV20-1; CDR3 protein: SAKSTLNTEAF
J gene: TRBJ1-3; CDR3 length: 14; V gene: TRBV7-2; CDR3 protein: ASSLAGKGNGNTIY
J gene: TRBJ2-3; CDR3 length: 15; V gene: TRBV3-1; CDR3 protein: ASSQGTRRHLWDTQY
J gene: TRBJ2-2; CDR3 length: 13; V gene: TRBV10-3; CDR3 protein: AISDPSGITGELF
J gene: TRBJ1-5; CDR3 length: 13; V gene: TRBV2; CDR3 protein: ASSEGLSGNQPQH
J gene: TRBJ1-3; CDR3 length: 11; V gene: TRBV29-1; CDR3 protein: SVAGKIGNTIY
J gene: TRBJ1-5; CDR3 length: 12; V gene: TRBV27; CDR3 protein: ASGKQGGNQPQH
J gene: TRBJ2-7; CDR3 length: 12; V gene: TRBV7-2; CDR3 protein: ASSPRTWTDEQY
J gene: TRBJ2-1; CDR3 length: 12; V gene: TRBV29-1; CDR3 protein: SVEDPSGGLGQF
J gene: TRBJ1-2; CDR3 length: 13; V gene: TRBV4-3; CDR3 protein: ASSQGQGFDYGYT
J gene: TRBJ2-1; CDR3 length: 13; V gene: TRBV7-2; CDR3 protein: ASTRGLAGVYEQF
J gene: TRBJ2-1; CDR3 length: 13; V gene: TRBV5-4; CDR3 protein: ASSVHSVPYNEQF
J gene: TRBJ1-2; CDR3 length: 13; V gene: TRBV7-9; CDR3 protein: ASSPGTWGAEGYT
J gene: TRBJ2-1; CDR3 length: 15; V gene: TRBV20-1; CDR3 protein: SARESGRGSSYNEQF
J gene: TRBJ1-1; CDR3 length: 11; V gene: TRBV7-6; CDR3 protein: ASGQGVNTEAF
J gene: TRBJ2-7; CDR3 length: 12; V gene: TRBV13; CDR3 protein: ASSRTGVSGVQY
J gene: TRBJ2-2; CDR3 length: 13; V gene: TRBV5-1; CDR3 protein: ASSLQASGTGELF